The next 23 T cell receptor beta chains were all read from a single sample in a study of T cell repertoires in cytomegalovirus infection. TCRdb re-called the reads with MiXCR, one entry per CDR3 protein. Of around 190,000 distinct CDR3 sequences listed, around 14% were seen once; the top ten hold roughly a quarter. Sequencing was performed on PBMCs. These receptors came from a human donor in good health (CMV status not recorded). Some clones in this sample may be carry-over from other donors' samples.

This clonotype was counted only a few times. The chain links TRBV29-1 to TRBJ2-1, with 11 nucleotides matching TRBD1. Germline-derived CDR1 and CDR2 are SQVTM and ANQGSEA. CDR3 length: 15 residues. J lost 7 bases, V lost 0 bases, and 5 bases had no gene match. CDR3 in amino acids: CSVEEDRGRRNEQFF. The CDR3 DNA follows: TGCAGCGTTGAAGAGGACAGGGGGCGACGGAATGAGCAGTTCTTC.

This clonotype was seen a handful of times. V usage is TRBV2 and J usage is TRBJ1-5; TRBD1 is a possible D gene (6 bases). The V end lost 8 bases, the J end lost 2 bases, and 10 bases lay between the germline ends. The CDR3 is 13 amino acids. Germline values: CDR1 SNHLY, CDR2 FYNNEI. CDR3 DNA: TGTGCCAGCTGGCCAGGGGGCAATCAGCCCCAGCATTTT. It codes for CASWPGGNQPQHF.

This clonotype came up many times. CDR3 amino acids: CASSIRGNSPLHF. CDR3 nucleotide sequence: TGTGCCAGCAGTATCCGGGGTAACTCACCCCTCCACTTT. V gene TRBV6-1 combines with J gene TRBJ1-6, with D uncertain. Germline values: CDR1 MNHNS, CDR2 SASEGT. The CDR3 loop spans 13 amino acids. Trimming removed 5 bases from V and 10 bases from J, with 12 bases in between.

The sample holds many counts of this clonotype. The chain couples TRBV10-3 to TRBJ2-7; no reliable D call. This CDR3 contains 16 residues. Germline assignment: CDR1 ENHRY and CDR2 SYGVKD. Trimming pared 6 bases from V and 2 bases from J, leaving 20 bases between. The CDR3 bases are TGTGCCATCAGCACACCCCCTGTAATAGCACCCTACGAGCAGTACTTC. Amino acid sequence: CAISTPPVIAPYEQYF.

Ten or more counts support this clonotype. The V call is TRBV12-3 or TRBV12-4, the J call TRBJ1-2; D unclear. V was clipped by 0 bases and J by 3 bases, with 14 bases between them. The CDR3 consists of 16 residues. For the CDR3, the DNA is TGTGCCAGCAGTTTAGCGATCCCGGGAAGGGACTATGGCTACACCTTC. Amino acids: CASSLAIPGRDYGYTF.

This clonotype was detected ten times or more. The V call is TRBV7-2, the J call TRBJ1-6; D remains unclear. V lost 1 base and J lost 7, with 5 bases in between. Germline V gene sequence: CDR1 SGHTA, CDR2 FQGNSA. This CDR3 has 13 residues. This CDR3 is CASSLGPNSPLHF. The CDR3 DNA follows: TGTGCCAGCAGCTTAGGACCAAATTCACCCCTCCACTTT.

This clonotype was recorded many times. V is TRBV7-2 and J is TRBJ1-1, with TRBD1 as a possible D gene (5 bases). V lost 7 bases to trimming and J lost 5 bases, with 17 bases between them. Germline V gene data show CDR1 as SGHTA and CDR2 as FQGNSA. The CDR3 is made up of 14 amino acids. CDR3 DNA sequence: TGTGCCAGCAACCCCCGGGACCTTTCTACTGAAGCTTTCTTT. Protein: CASNPRDLSTEAFF.

This clonotype was seen repeatedly, ten times or more. J is TRBJ2-3 and V is TRBV6-4, with D possibly being TRBD2 (5 bases). CDR3 size: 15 residues. Trimming removed 4 bases from V and 6 bases from J, with 17 bases in between. Germline lookup yields CDR1 MRHNA and CDR2 SNTAGT. The CDR3 region is CASSVSLGGGDTQYF. The CDR3 bases are TGTGCCAGCAGTGTTTCTCTAGGCGGCGGGGATACGCAGTATTTT.

This clonotype appeared a few times. The rearrangement links TRBV10-3 to TRBJ2-5; D possibly matches TRBD1 or TRBD2 (5 bases each). Germline CDR1 and CDR2: ENHRY and SYGVKD. The V end was cut by 5 bases, the J end by 1 base, with 8 bases between. The CDR3 length is 13 residues. This CDR3 is CAISFGGQETQYF. The CDR3 region has the DNA TGTGCCATCAGTTTTGGGGGCCAAGAGACCCAGTACTTC.

This clonotype was seen once. The chain joins TRBV2 to TRBJ1-3; 10 nucleotides agree with TRBD1. After removal of 8 bases from V and 6 bases from J, the junction contained 4 bases not matched to a gene. The CDR3 totals 13 residues. Germline V gene sequence: CDR1 SNHLY, CDR2 FYNNEI. The CDR3 DNA reads TGTGCCAGCGGGGGACAGGGGAAAAACACCATATATTTT. It is translated as CASGGQGKNTIYF.

This clonotype was recorded at least ten times. The J gene is TRBJ1-1, the V gene TRBV6-2 or TRBV6-3, with 8 bases identical to TRBD1. This CDR3 is built from 17 residues. The germline V gene encodes CDR1 MNHEY and CDR2 SVGEGT. V lost 6 bases and J lost 0; bases outside the gene matches: 12. The CDR3 DNA is TGTGCCAGCAGCTCGTGGACAGGGCGCGGCATGAACACTGAAGCTTTCTTT. Translated, it gives CASSSWTGRGMNTEAFF.

V is TRBV2 and J is TRBJ1-6; D is undetermined. CDR1 is SNHLY and CDR2 is FYNNEI in the germline V gene. V was cut by 6 bases and J by 2 bases, with 11 bases left in between. The CDR3 covers 15 residues. CDR3 region: CASSGGGTYNSPLHF. As DNA, the CDR3 is TGTGCCAGCAGCGGAGGAGGGACCTATAATTCACCCCTCCACTTT.

Many counts were recorded for this clonotype. This sequence joins TRBV28 and TRBJ2-1; 11 nucleotides match TRBD2. With 6 bases clipped from V and 6 bases from J, the junction kept 10 bases outside the gene matches. CDR1 is MDHEN, CDR2 SYDVKM, per germline. The CDR3 extends over 16 amino acids. CDR3 protein: CASRGYGTSGSNEQFF. In DNA form, the CDR3 reads TGTGCCAGCAGGGGGTACGGGACTAGCGGATCCAATGAGCAGTTCTTC.

This clonotype was seen at least ten times. The V and J genes are TRBV6-2 or TRBV6-3 and TRBJ2-1, with D uncertain. The CDR3 contains 11 residues. CDR1 is MNHEY and CDR2 is SVGEGT in the germline V gene. V was trimmed by 6 bases and J by 7 bases, leaving 7 bases between them. DNA for the CDR3: TGTGCCAGCAGCTACGGGAATGAGCAGTTCTTC. Translation: CASSYGNEQFF.

The chain couples TRBV4-1 to TRBJ2-7, with D possibly being TRBD1 or TRBD2 (5 bases each). The CDR3 has 12 residues. V lost 5 bases to trimming and J lost 5 bases, with 10 bases between them. The V gene's germline CDR1 is MGHRA and CDR2 YSYEKL. As DNA, the CDR3 is TGCGCCAGCAGCACGGGGCCGAACGAGCAGTACTTC. Its translation: CASSTGPNEQYF.

This clonotype was detected only a few times. The chain carries TRBV19 and TRBJ2-7; tentative D call: TRBD1 (5 bases). The CDR3 has 13 residues. The germline V gene has CDR1 LNHDA and CDR2 SQIVND (reference sequence). V lost 6 bases to trimming and J lost 3 bases, with 12 bases between them. The CDR3 DNA is TGTGCCAGTAGCGTCGAAAGGGGCTACGAGCAGTACTTC. Encoded protein: CASSVERGYEQYF.

At least ten counts were recorded for this clonotype. This chain uses TRBV6-5 with TRBJ1-1; no firm D call. The CDR3 length is 13 residues. CDR1 MNHEY and CDR2 SVGAGI come from the germline V gene. Trimming removed 5 bases at V and 1 base at J, with 8 bases between. The CDR3 loop reads CASSKGWNTEAFF. CDR3 coding DNA: TGTGCCAGCAGTAAAGGGTGGAACACTGAAGCTTTCTTT.

This clonotype was counted ten times or more. The chain uses TRBV18 and TRBJ2-7, with D possibly TRBD1 on 6 matching bases. The CDR3 length is 16 residues. Trimming took off 4 bases at V and 3 bases at J, with 19 bases between the two ends. Germline V gene sequence: CDR1 KGHSH, CDR2 LQKENI. This CDR3 is CASSRPKGDGIYEQYF. CDR3 DNA: TGTGCCAGCTCACGCCCGAAGGGGGACGGGATCTACGAGCAGTACTTC.

Ten or more counts support this clonotype. The rearrangement links TRBV25-1 to TRBJ2-6; D remains unclear. This CDR3 spans 15 amino acids. The V end was cut by 4 bases, the J end by 0 bases, with 7 bases between. CDR1 is MGHDK and CDR2 is SYGVNS in the germline V gene. The CDR3: CASSGSRSGANVLTF. CDR3 nucleotide sequence: TGTGCCAGCAGTGGAAGTCGCTCTGGGGCCAACGTCCTGACTTTC.

This clonotype showed up many times. V and J are TRBV20-1 and TRBJ1-1; D is undetermined. The CDR3 sequence is 13 residues long. Germline-derived CDR1 and CDR2 are DFQATT and SNEGSKA (reference sequence). This CDR3 reads CSGRRNMNTEAFF. DNA of the CDR3: TGCAGCGGGCGGCGCAACATGAACACTGAAGCTTTCTTT.

This chain connects TRBV7-2 to TRBJ2-6; either TRBD1 or TRBD2 may fit D (5 bases each). V was clipped by 2 bases and J by 2 bases, with 13 bases between them. Germline V gene data show CDR1 as SGHTA and CDR2 as FQGNSA. The CDR3 is made up of 17 amino acids. The CDR3: CASSLTTMGAGANVLTF. The CDR3 nucleotides are TGTGCCAGCAGCTTAACCACTATGGGGGCTGGGGCCAACGTCCTGACTTTC.

J is TRBJ2-5 and V is TRBV2; D is tentatively TRBD1 or TRBD2 (5 bases each). V lost 6 bases to trimming and J lost 0 bases, with 17 bases between them. This CDR3 has 16 residues. CDR1 and CDR2 from the germline V gene are SNHLY and FYNNEI. The DNA for the CDR3 is TGTGCCAGCAGGGCTCAGGGACGGACCTACCAAGAGACCCAGTACTTC. Protein: CASRAQGRTYQETQYF.

A remark on this clonotype: A read error may be the cause here, since a much bigger clone is one base away. V usage is TRBV6-6 and J usage is TRBJ2-3; 7 positions agree with TRBD1. The CDR3 spans 15 residues. Trimming cost V 4 bases and J 0 bases; bases outside gene matches: 4. Germline values: CDR1 MNHNY, CDR2 SVGAGI (reference sequence). CDR3 in DNA: TGTGCCAGCAGTTCCGGGACAGTGAGCACAGATACGCAGTATTTT. Its translation is CASSSGTVSTDTQYF.